The 25 T cell receptor beta chains reported below all come from one sample, sequenced in a study of cytomegalovirus exposure and HLA in healthy donors. PCR used 60 Vbeta primers and 13 Jbeta primers. TCRdb's table, derived via immunoSEQ multiplex PCR, lists solely in-frame clones and lacks some. This table holds about 150,000 clones, about 74% found once. Sequencing was carried out using PBMCs. The receptors were sampled from a woman between 35 and 50 years old in good health and CMV-seronegative.

This sequence joins TRBV10-3 and TRBJ2-1, with a weak D call TRBD2 (6 bases). Per the germline V gene, CDR1 is ENHRY and CDR2 is SYGVKD. Trimming left V 7 bases short and J 10 bases short, with 17 bases between. The CDR3 covers 13 residues. DNA for the CDR3: TGTGCCATCAAGGAGGAGGGGCCGGGGGAGCAGTTCTTC. Its translation is CAIKEEGPGEQFF.

J is TRBJ2-5 and V is TRBV7-9, with TRBD1 matching over 8 bases. The V gene end was trimmed by 0 bases and the J gene end by 5 bases; junction bases not matched to a gene: 8. In germline, CDR1 is SEHNR, CDR2 FQNEAQ (reference sequence). The CDR3 consists of 16 residues. The chain's CDR3 is CASSLAISTGGETQYF. The CDR3 DNA reads as TGTGCCAGCAGCTTAGCAATAAGTACAGGGGGGGAGACCCAGTACTTC.

The chain is built from TRBV5-6 and TRBJ2-1; possible D gene TRBD2, 5 bases. The CDR3 loop spans 17 amino acids. Trimming cost V 0 bases and J 8 bases, with 21 bases left between them. In germline, CDR1 is SGHDT, CDR2 YYEEEE. CDR3 loop: CASSLAAAGLAGDEQFF. CDR3 DNA sequence: TGTGCCAGCAGCTTGGCGGCGGCAGGCCTAGCTGGCGATGAGCAGTTCTTC.

The CDR3 region has the DNA TGCGCCAGCAGCTTGGAGGGACAGGGTTTTACCGAGCAGTACTTC. This codes for CASSLEGQGFTEQYF. The chain carries TRBV5-1 and TRBJ2-7; 9 nucleotides align to TRBD1. After removal of 0 bases from V and 6 bases from J, the junction contained 7 bases not matched to a gene. The CDR3 runs to 15 residues. Germline V gene sequence: CDR1 SGHRS, CDR2 YFSETQ.

The chain joins TRBV6-6 to TRBJ1-1; TRBD1 might be the D (5 bases). V was pared by 8 bases and J by 2 bases, with 18 bases between. Per germline, CDR1 MNHNY and CDR2 SVGAGI (reference sequence). The CDR3 sequence is 15 residues long. CDR3 protein: CASGEGKGRNTEAFF. For the CDR3, the DNA is TGTGCCAGCGGGGAGGGAAAGGGACGTAACACTGAAGCTTTCTTT.

The V call is TRBV7-9, the J call TRBJ1-1, with D hard to call. V was trimmed by 6 bases and J by 0 bases, leaving 11 bases between them. The CDR3 runs 14 residues. Germline V gene sequence: CDR1 SEHNR, CDR2 FQNEAQ (reference sequence). The CDR3 loop is CASRSDGMNTEAFF. In nucleotides, the CDR3 is TGTGCCAGCAGATCGGACGGGATGAACACTGAAGCTTTCTTT.

This rearrangement joins TRBV28 to TRBJ1-5; no firm D call. With 3 bases removed from V and 4 bases from J, the gap between germline ends came to 13 bases. The CDR3 totals 15 residues. Germline V gives CDR1 MDHEN, CDR2 SYDVKM. CDR3 in DNA: TGTGCCAGCAGTTTGGTGTCAGCTAGTAATCAGCCCCAGCATTTT. This codes for CASSLVSASNQPQHF.

The chain carries TRBV29-1 and TRBJ1-2; 7 bases map to TRBD1. The CDR3 covers 13 residues. Germline V lookup: CDR1 SQVTM, CDR2 ANQGSEA. The J segment lost 7 bases and the V segment lost 0 bases, leaving 5 bases of the junction unmatched. The CDR3 protein is CSVEDLGQLGYTF. CDR3 nucleotide sequence: TGCAGCGTTGAAGACCTGGGACAGCTTGGCTACACCTTC.

This sequence joins TRBV7-9 and TRBJ2-2; no firm D call. V dropped 3 bases and J dropped 8 bases, with 4 bases sitting between them. Germline CDR1 reads SEHNR; CDR2 reads FQNEAQ (reference sequence). The CDR3 contains 11 residues. The CDR3 nucleotides are TGTGCCAGCAGCTTCATGGGGGAGCTGTTTTTT. This gives the protein CASSFMGELFF.

The genes are TRBV5-1 and TRBJ1-2, with D perhaps matching TRBD1 (5 bases). Per germline, CDR1 SGHRS and CDR2 YFSETQ. Trimming removed 4 bases at V and 2 bases at J, with 15 bases between. This CDR3 is 15 amino acids long. CDR3 nucleotides: TGCGCCAGCAGCCGAGTAGGGGCTACGAACTATGGCTACACCTTC. It is translated as CASSRVGATNYGYTF.

The chain has TRBV6-1 and TRBJ1-1; TRBD1 matches 7 bases. V dropped 6 bases and J dropped 1; count of bases not matched to a gene: 5. This CDR3 spans 14 amino acids. Germline CDR1 and CDR2: MNHNS and SASEGT. This CDR3 reads CASRPGTANTEAFF. CDR3 nucleotide sequence: TGTGCCAGCAGACCCGGGACAGCGAACACTGAAGCTTTCTTT.

The rearrangement links TRBV27 to TRBJ2-1; the D gene is possibly TRBD2 (6 bases). V lost 2 bases to trimming and J lost 4 bases, with 9 bases between them. CDR1 and CDR2 (germline): MNHEY, SMNVEV (reference sequence). This CDR3 region has 14 residues. Written as DNA, the CDR3 is TGTGCCAGCAGTTTAAGGCGGGAATACAATGAGCAGTTCTTC. The encoded protein is CASSLRREYNEQFF.

The J gene is TRBJ1-1, the V gene TRBV7-9, with D unclear. The germline CDR1 and CDR2 sequences are SEHNR and FQNEAQ (reference sequence). CDR3 length: 12 amino acids. V lost 5 bases and J lost 4, with 8 bases in between. For the CDR3, the DNA is TGTGCCAGCAGCGTCGGTGGCACTGAAGCTTTCTTT. Residues: CASSVGGTEAFF.

This clone was detected a few times. V is TRBV7-2 and J is TRBJ2-1; 10 nucleotides match TRBD2. Germline assignment: CDR1 SGHTA and CDR2 FQGNSA. After removal of 6 bases from V and 4 bases from J, the junction contained 6 bases not matched to a gene. The CDR3 consists of 15 residues. The CDR3 DNA follows: TGTGCCAGCAGGCCACCGGGACTAGCGTACAATGAGCAGTTCTTC. This gives the protein CASRPPGLAYNEQFF.

This clone is a singleton in its sample. V usage is TRBV5-1 and J usage is TRBJ1-1; D gene ambiguous. Germline V gene lookup returns CDR1 SGHRS and CDR2 YFSETQ. CDR3 length: 16 amino acids. V lost 2 bases and J 3 bases, leaving 17 bases between the germline ends. The CDR3 region is CASSFLGRVGDTEAFF. CDR3 sequence (DNA): TGCGCCAGCAGCTTCCTCGGGAGGGTAGGAGACACTGAAGCTTTCTTT.

The V call is TRBV4-1, the J call TRBJ2-1; D not certain. This CDR3 spans 15 amino acids. V lost 1 base to trimming and J lost 9 bases, with 16 bases between them. The germline V gene encodes CDR1 MGHRA and CDR2 YSYEKL. In nucleotides, the CDR3 is TGCGCCAGCAGCCAAGTAAGGCTATCCCGAGGTGAGCAGTTCTTC. It codes for CASSQVRLSRGEQFF.

Only one count was recorded for this clone. Relative to the germline gene, one junction end is altered; a read error may explain this. The chain recombines TRBV7-7 with TRBJ2-7; 8 bases match TRBD2. Germline V lookup: CDR1 SSHAT, CDR2 FNYEAQ (reference sequence). The CDR3 loop spans 14 amino acids. CDR3 DNA: TGTGCTAGCAGCTTTAGTAGCGGGAATGATGAGCAGTACTTC. Protein sequence: CASSFSSGNDEQYF.

This sequence joins TRBV28 and TRBJ2-7, with a possible D match to TRBD1 (6 bases). This CDR3 is built from 17 residues. Trimming removed 5 bases at V and 0 bases at J, with 20 bases between. In germline, CDR1 is MDHEN, CDR2 SYDVKM. The CDR3, as DNA: TGTGCCAGCAGTCTTGGGACACTTGGTTCTAGCTCCTACGAGCAGTACTTC. This gives the protein CASSLGTLGSSSYEQYF.

J is TRBJ2-7 and V is TRBV5-4, with a possible D match to TRBD1 (5 bases). Germline V gives CDR1 SGHNT, CDR2 YYREEE (reference sequence). The CDR3 spans 13 residues. The V gene lost 0 bases and the J gene lost 4 bases, with 8 bases spanning the gap. In DNA form, the CDR3 reads TGTGCCAGCAGCTTGGAGAAGGGGTACGAGCAGTACTTC. Translated, it gives CASSLEKGYEQYF.

This rearrangement joins TRBV28 to TRBJ1-5, with D uncertain. The germline CDR1 and CDR2 sequences are MDHEN and SYDVKM. V lost 7 bases and J lost 6, with 13 bases in between. This CDR3 is built from 13 residues. CDR3 protein: CASTPLGSQPQHF. In DNA form, the CDR3 reads TGTGCCAGCACCCCTTTAGGGAGTCAGCCCCAGCATTTT.

The chain has TRBV19 and TRBJ2-2; 8 bases line up with TRBD2. CDR1 and CDR2 from the germline V gene are LNHDA and SQIVND (reference sequence). The length of the CDR3 is 15 residues. V trimming: 8 bases; J trimming: 4 bases; junction bases outside the gene matches: 9. The CDR3 DNA sequence: TGTGCCAGTCGATCGGGGGGGGCTGGCACCGGGGAGCTGTTTTTT. The encoded protein is CASRSGGAGTGELFF.

The chain combines TRBV4-2 with TRBJ2-5; 9 bases are shared with TRBD2. This CDR3 comprises 16 residues. The germline CDR1 and CDR2 sequences are LGHNA and YNFKEQ. After removal of 5 bases from V and 3 bases from J, the junction contained 10 bases not matched to a gene. CDR3: CASSSPPGGREETQYF. For the CDR3, the DNA is TGTGCCAGCAGCTCCCCCCCAGGCGGGAGGGAAGAGACCCAGTACTTC.

This chain uses TRBV7-2 with TRBJ2-3; D is possibly TRBD1 (6 bases). The CDR3 consists of 15 residues. V dropped 5 bases and J dropped 3 bases, with 15 bases sitting between them. CDR1 and CDR2 (germline): SGHTA, FQGNSA. As DNA, the CDR3 is TGTGCCAGCAGCATCGGAACGAGGGGGACAGATACGCAGTATTTT. It is translated as CASSIGTRGTDTQYF.

The chain employs TRBV7-8 and TRBJ2-4, with D perhaps TRBD1 (6 bases). The CDR3 sequence is 15 residues long. Trimming shortened V by 1 base and J by 1 base, and 8 bases separated the two germline ends. Germline V CDR1 and CDR2: SGHVS, FQNEAQ. The CDR3 nucleotides read TGTGCCAGCAGCTTAGGAGGACAGGCCAAAAACATTCAGTACTTC. Encoded protein: CASSLGGQAKNIQYF.

The gene calls are TRBV10-1 and TRBJ2-1; 7 bases match TRBD2. Germline V gene data show CDR1 as WNHNN and CDR2 as SYGVQD (reference sequence). The J segment lost 9 bases and the V segment lost 0 bases, leaving 11 bases of the junction unmatched. The CDR3 length is 16 residues. As DNA, the CDR3 is TGCGCCAGCAGTGAGTCGTACGGGAGGCCGGGTGTTGAGCAGTTCTTC. Amino acid sequence: CASSESYGRPGVEQFF.